This T cell receptor beta chain is from a study of blood T cell repertoires in COVID-19. Study in general: Whether acute or convalescent, the COVID-19 samples came from the United States, Italy and Spain. The analysed material was cDNA or gDNA that came from T cells, B-cell-depleted T cells, or PBMCs.

In the original processing: Cell counts per sample came from amplifying reference gene primers. Libraries were prepared by immunoSEQ multiplex PCR; TCRdb keeps only in-frame clonotypes and omits some of them. The V and J calls and clone size come from that table; D and trimming were worked out from the DNA. Of roughly 260,000 clones listed, approximately 86% were seen once; the top ten hold approximately 5%. This TCR was recovered from a woman older than 75 with active or convalescent COVID-19. Sequenced material: peripheral blood.

The CDR3 DNA follows: TGTGCCAGCCGTCGGACGCTGACAGGGGACTCTGGAAACACCATATATTTT. Translation gives CASRRTLTGDSGNTIYF. The V and J genes are TRBV6-6 and TRBJ1-3, with 8 nucleotides matching TRBD1. Germline V lookup: CDR1 MNHNY, CDR2 SVGAGI (reference sequence). The V gene end was trimmed by 8 bases and the J gene end by 0 bases; junction bases not matched to a gene: 12. The CDR3 totals 17 residues.